This TCR beta chain was sequenced during a study of molecular identifiers for immune sequencing clone quantification. Turning to the study itself: Replicate experiments divided RNA from roughly 21,000 or 96,000 naive CD8 cells into five parts and sequenced four.

Previously reported methods and listed TCR primers produced the bulk TCR libraries. TCRdb processed the PCR reads anew with MiXCR; each CDR3 protein has one entry. This repertoire shows under 650,000 distinct CDR3 sequences, about 20% found once; its top ten account for around 0.9%. General study findings and limits: In naive cells, under 1% of molecules belonged to clones above 20 RNA copies, against over 99% in effector cells.

This clonotype was counted many times. Its specificity is not known. Each library that profiled naive CD8 cells came from roughly 20,000 to 1,000,000 sorted cells with 10%, 30% or 50% RNA. The length of the CDR3 is 18 residues. In germline, CDR1 is SGHNT, CDR2 YYREEE (reference sequence). Trimming cost V 0 bases and J 4 bases; bases outside gene matches: 10. This TCR was recovered from a human donor in good health. Some libraries in this study had Jurkat cell RNA spiked in. The sequencing sample was made of naive CD8+ T cells from blood, with Jurkat cell RNA spiked in. Subset described: FACS-sorted CD8+CD4-CCR7+CD45RA+ naive T cells. J is TRBJ2-5 and V is TRBV5-4, with 12 bases identical to TRBD1. CDR3 loop: CASSLALGGQGAIETQYF. In nucleotides, the CDR3 is TGTGCCAGCAGCTTGGCCCTTGGGGGACAGGGGGCGATAGAGACCCAGTACTTC.